The sequence of this T cell receptor (beta chain) was determined in a study of graft-versus-host responses after intestinal transplantation. For the study at large: Once they had received anti-thymocyte globulin induction, all recipients took tacrolimus and steroids for approximately 3 years.

Study results and caveats: Some patients had graft-donor T cell macrochimerism. In their allografts, the ratios of graft-versus-host to host-versus-graft T cell clones were high.

The protocol was immunoSEQ multiplex PCR, while the TCRdb copy is restricted to in-frame clones and leaves out a portion. The table records about 41,000 clones, roughly 96% of them present only once. Germline V gives CDR1 SGDLS, CDR2 YYNGEE. This CDR3 has 14 residues. The ends lost 6 bases at V and 5 bases at J; junction bases unmatched: 8. As regards this clone: Its antigen is unknown.

The sample in question was unstimulated CD8+ T cells sorted from spleen or lymph node cells, obtained before transplant. The chain joins TRBV9 to TRBJ2-1, with 7 nucleotides matching TRBD1. The clonotype was recovered from a human donor who was the organ donor for an intestinal transplant. CDR3 nucleotides: TGTGCCAGCAACCGACAGGGCGTTGACAATGAGCAGTTCTTC. Its translation: CASNRQGVDNEQFF.